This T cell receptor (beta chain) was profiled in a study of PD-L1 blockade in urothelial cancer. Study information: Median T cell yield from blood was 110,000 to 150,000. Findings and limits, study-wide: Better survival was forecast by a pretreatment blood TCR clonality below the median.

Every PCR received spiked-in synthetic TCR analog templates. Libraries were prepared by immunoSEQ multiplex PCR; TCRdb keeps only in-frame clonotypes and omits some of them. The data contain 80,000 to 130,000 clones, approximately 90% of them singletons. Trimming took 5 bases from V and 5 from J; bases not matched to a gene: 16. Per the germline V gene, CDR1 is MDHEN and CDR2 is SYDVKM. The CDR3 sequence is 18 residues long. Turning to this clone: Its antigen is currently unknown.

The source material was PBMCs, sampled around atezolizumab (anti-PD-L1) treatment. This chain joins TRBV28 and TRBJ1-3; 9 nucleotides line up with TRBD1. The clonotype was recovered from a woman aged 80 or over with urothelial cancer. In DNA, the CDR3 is TGTGCCAGCAGTCTCACTCCGGGACAGGGAGCGGGAAGAAACACCATATATTTT. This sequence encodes CASSLTPGQGAGRNTIYF. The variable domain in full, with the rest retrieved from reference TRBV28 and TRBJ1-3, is DVKVTQSSRYLVKRTGEKVFLECVQDMDHENMFWYRQDPGLGLRLIYFSYDVKMKEKGDIPEGYSVSREKKERFSLILESASTNQTSMYLCASSLTPGQGAGRNTIYFGEGSWLTVV.